This TCR beta chain was found in a study of early T cells in non-severe SARS-CoV-2 infection (dated by TCRdb to the early 2020s). In terms of the full investigation: Bulk RNA from unsorted whole blood was used for TCR sequencing, so alpha and beta chains could not be paired.

The receptor library was made with 5' RACE. Instrument used: NextSeq 500. Unique molecular identifiers were attached to individual cDNA molecules in the TCR library protocol so that sequencing error and PCR bias could be corrected. TCR alpha and beta chains were both sequenced, and the abundances of alpha and beta sequences in each sample were closely correlated with each other. The study's own analysis went as follows. Decombinator V4 was used to annotate the V gene, J gene and CDR3 of the TCR sequences. TCRs were defined as expanded if a significant change between any two time points was detected under a Poisson model with p below 0.0001. TCR abundances were normalised to the total number of TCRs sequenced per sample and expressed as counts per million. MAIT TCRs were defined by TRAV1-2 paired with TRAJ12, TRAJ20 or TRAJ33, and iNKT TCRs by TRAV10 paired with TRAJ18. VDJdb, accessed 1 November 2021, was searched for CMV, EBV and SARS-CoV-2 annotated TCRs, with TCRs annotated for multiple antigens excluded. The public reads were reanalyzed by TCRdb: fastp trimming at Q25, MiXCR alignment, in-frame beta chains only. Each record represents a unique CDR3 protein, reported with the most common genes and DNA among its rows. TCRdb, not the original authors, processed these V and J calls. This sample holds approximately 65,000 distinct CDR3 sequences; about 11% were observed only once. The ten largest account for approximately 5.9% of the sample.

The study at large found these results: VDJdb matching was skewed toward anti-spike CD8 responses, so virus-specific expansions were likely underestimated and private and CD4 specificities were missed.

This was a case-control study nested in a cohort of healthcare workers in London, UK, who had nasopharyngeal swab PCR tests and blood samples taken every week. Healthcare workers were recruited between 23 and 31 March 2020, during the week of the UK lockdown, and were followed weekly for up to about 15 weeks. The germline V end is reduced by 6 bases and the J end by 6 bases; junction bases left unmatched: 9. Spanning cysteine to phenylalanine, the CDR3 consists of 15 amino acids. The CDR3 DNA has 45 bases and is translated from base 1. Remarks on this clonotype: Its antigen is unknown. Within one base of it there is no much larger clone, and no base qualities were kept.

The V gene is TRBV12-3 or TRBV12-4 and the J gene is TRBJ2-2; 8 bases in between match TRBD1. The source material was whole blood. This clonotype was obtained from an adult who was a healthcare worker with PCR-confirmed SARS-CoV-2 infection or an uninfected control (not recorded which). At the DNA level, the sequence is TGTGCCAGCAGACTCGGACAGGGTGAGGCCGGGGAGCTGTTTTTT. Translated, it gives CASRLGQGEAGELFF.